This entry lists 10 T cell receptor beta chains sequenced from one sample in a study of spatial heterogeneity in lung cancer. Indicated time point: sample taken at primary tumor resection. Their specific antigens are unknown. General study points: Higher tumor mutation counts went along with higher counts of expanded intratumoral alpha and beta TCRs.

TCRdb reprocessed the 5' RACE reads with MiXCR, giving one entry per CDR3 protein. The sample yields approximately 18,000 distinct CDR3 sequences, approximately 10% seen once. The sample was lung tumor tissue, taken at surgery. The receptors here all came from a female donor with early-stage non-small cell lung cancer.

This clonotype was picked up a small number of times. This beta chain turned up in a library designed for alpha chains; as an off-target read, its abundance says little. This chain connects TRBV28 to TRBJ2-5, with 11 bases matching TRBD2. J gave up 9 bases and V 6 bases, and 12 bases lay outside the gene matches. Germline V lookup: CDR1 MDHEN, CDR2 SYDVKM. This CDR3 comprises 15 residues. CDR3 sequence: CASRPQTSGVGPQYF. The CDR3 nucleotides are TGTGCCAGCAGACCCCAGACTAGCGGGGTTGGTCCCCAGTACTTC. Looking up the rest from reference TRBV28 and TRBJ2-5 gives the full variable domain: DVKVTQSSRYLVKRTGEKVFLECVQDMDHENMFWYRQDPGLGLRLIYFSYDVKMKEKGDIPEGYSVSREKKERFSLILESASTNQTSMYLCASRPQTSGVGPQYFGPGTRLLVL.

This clonotype showed up many times. Because the library targeted alpha chains, this beta chain is an off-target read whose size means little. This sequence joins TRBV3-1 and TRBJ1-1; weak D call: TRBD1 (6 bases). Germline V lookup: CDR1 LGHDT, CDR2 YNNKEL (reference sequence). Deletions cut 4 bases from V and 0 bases from J, with 18 bases between. The CDR3 covers 17 residues. Here the CDR3 reads CASSRPPGTSMNTEAFF. CDR3 DNA sequence: TGTGCCAGCAGCCGCCCGCCCGGGACATCTATGAACACTGAAGCTTTCTTT.

Many counts were recorded for this clonotype. This beta chain is a stray sequence in a library constructed for alpha chains; its clone size is not meaningful. The chain couples TRBV10-3 to TRBJ2-1; D may match TRBD1 or TRBD2 (5 bases each). The CDR3 is made up of 15 amino acids. CDR1 ENHRY and CDR2 SYGVKD come from the germline V gene. V lost 2 bases to trimming and J lost 6 bases, with 14 bases between them. CDR3: CAISEGETDRNEQFF. The CDR3 DNA is TGTGCCATCAGTGAGGGGGAGACAGACCGCAATGAGCAGTTCTTC.

Regarding this clonotype: This beta chain is an unintended read in a library built for alpha chains; its size means little. The genes are TRBV6-5 and TRBJ1-1; D gene uncertain. Germline V CDR1 and CDR2: MNHEY, SVGAGI. Trimming pared 6 bases from V and 6 bases from J, leaving 11 bases between. The CDR3 is 12 residues long. This CDR3 reads CASSRGISEAFF. CDR3 DNA: TGTGCCAGCAGCAGAGGGATCTCTGAAGCTTTCTTT.

This clonotype is medium-sized by share. The library was built for alpha chains, so this beta chain is an off-target read and its size means little. In DNA, the CDR3 is TGTGCCAGCACCCCCCGGGGGGGTGGCTACACCTTC. Its translation: CASTPRGGGYTF. J is TRBJ1-2 and V is TRBV6-4; TRBD1 is a possible D gene (5 bases). Germline V gene lookup returns CDR1 MRHNA and CDR2 SNTAGT. V lost 7 bases and J lost 7, with 13 bases in between. The CDR3 has 12 residues.

This clonotype occurred a few times. This beta chain is a stray read from a library made for alpha chains; its abundance is not meaningful. The chain uses TRBV11-2 and TRBJ2-4, with 12 positions matching TRBD1. The germline gives CDR1 SGHAT, CDR2 FQNNGV. V lost 5 bases, J lost 3 bases, and 5 bases stayed unmatched. The CDR3 has 16 amino acids. This CDR3 reads CASSLGQGAGKNIQYF. CDR3 bases: TGTGCCAGCAGCCTGGGACAGGGGGCGGGCAAAAACATTCAGTACTTC.

Concerning this clonotype: This beta chain represents an off-target read in a library built for alpha chains; its size is of limited meaning. This sequence joins TRBV28 and TRBJ2-7, with TRBD2 matching 7 bases. The V gene end was trimmed by 7 bases and the J gene end by 5 bases; junction bases not matched to a gene: 8. Germline V gives CDR1 MDHEN, CDR2 SYDVKM. The CDR3 totals 13 residues. The CDR3 protein is CASTLGRVNEQYF. CDR3 nucleotide sequence: TGTGCCAGCACGTTGGGGAGGGTCAACGAGCAGTACTTC.

Only a few counts were recorded for this clonotype. With the library built for alpha chains, this beta chain is off target and its frequency is not meaningful. This rearrangement joins TRBV6-5 to TRBJ2-5; no definite D call. CDR1 is MNHEY and CDR2 is SVGAGI in the germline V gene. Between the trimmed V and J ends, which lost 7 bases and 5 bases, there was a span of 17 bases. The CDR3 has 14 amino acids. The CDR3 bases are TGTGCCAGCATTACCCCCTCGGTCCTGGAGACCCAGTACTTC. This encodes CASITPSVLETQYF.

Ten or more counts support this clonotype. As an off-target read in a library built for alpha chains, this beta chain has a frequency of little significance. The chain joins TRBV20-1 to TRBJ2-6; TRBD2 agrees at 10 bases. The CDR3 runs 16 residues. Trimming at V came to 4 bases and at J to 0 bases, leaving 3 bases not matched to a gene. From germline, CDR1 is DFQATT and CDR2 SNEGSKA (reference sequence). CDR3 nucleotide sequence: TGCAGTGCTAAGGAGCGGGGGGGCTCTGGGGCCAACGTCCTGACTTTC. Encoded protein: CSAKERGGSGANVLTF.

The sample holds a few counts of this clonotype. This beta chain is an off-target read within a library intended for alpha chains, so its frequency means little. The chain employs TRBV18 and TRBJ1-6; D is undetermined. Trimming pared 3 bases from V and 3 bases from J, leaving 3 bases between. The CDR3 is 13 amino acids. The germline V gene encodes CDR1 KGHSH and CDR2 LQKENI. In DNA, the CDR3 is TGTGCCAGCTCACCCAACTATAATTCACCCCTCCACTTT. It is translated as CASSPNYNSPLHF.